This note documents a single T cell receptor (beta chain) sequence. Its antigen target is currently unknown. Qualities for individual bases were not recorded, and no much larger clone is one base off. Hyperthyroidism patients were newly diagnosed, were aged 18 to 65 years, and had a disease duration under 2 months. Patients were excluded if they had other autoimmune diseases, uncontrolled infections, pregnancy or lactation. Clinical symptoms, serum thyroxine, TRAb, thyroid ultrasound and orbital computed tomography formed the basis of the diagnosis. Trizol reagent was used to extract the total RNA, and its quality was then checked on an Agilent 2100 Bioanalyzer. This sample was included in a study of Graves' ophthalmopathy and Graves' hyperthyroidism (dated by TCRdb to between 2017 and 2018). About the study as a whole: Stable hyperthyroidism was defined as no progression to ophthalmopathy within 18 months of follow-up. To explore V-J signatures that distinguish ophthalmopathy from hyperthyroidism, a discovery set of roughly 98 patients was enrolled, made up of 43 with ophthalmopathy and around 57 with stable hyperthyroidism. The study used signatures of the TCR beta repertoire to tell Graves' ophthalmopathy apart from Graves' hyperthyroidism and to predict which patients would progress to ophthalmopathy. In more than five hyperthyroidism patients, T-cell repertoires of thyroid tissue and blood were compared. An independent validation cohort comprised roughly 20 hyperthyroidism patients and some 16 patients who later progressed from hyperthyroidism to ophthalmopathy. In total, 135 blood samples were TCR-sequenced: approximately 42 ophthalmopathy, approximately 75 hyperthyroidism and around 17 hyperthyroidism-to-ophthalmopathy patients. Following sample collection, hyperthyroidism patients were given methimazole at a starting dose of 30 mg daily, and ophthalmopathy patients were given high-dose intravenous methylprednisolone. Beyond this particular receptor, the publication reports: Among expanded thyroid clonotypes with frequency above 0.001, most also showed up in blood, which suggests that blood repertoires may reflect the thyroid immune response. Ophthalmopathy was separated from stable hyperthyroidism by the 13-signature model with about 90% sensitivity and 81.08% specificity in cross-validation and with 80%/75% in the test set. No statistical method was used to predetermine the sample size, and group allocation was not hidden from the investigators. In validation, the model predicted ophthalmopathy progression with more than 70% sensitivity and approximately 78% specificity; more than ten predicted patients were CT-confirmed with GO in a median of about 6.2 months.

Measured from the cysteine to the phenylalanine, the CDR3 is 13 residues long. CDR3 DNA is the only sequence kept; it has 39 bases, read in frame from the first base. The germline V gene provides CDR1 SQVTM and CDR2 ANQGSEA. For repertoire sequencing, TCR beta CDR3 regions were amplified from RNA transcripts. HTBI primers and the Qiagen OneStep RT-PCR kit were used in a first-round RT-PCR, which was followed by a second-round multiplex PCR, size selection and purification. Libraries were sequenced paired-end with 100 bp reads on an Illumina HiSeq2000. The authors' analysis ran thus. SOAPnuke was used to process the reads, removing any read that contained adapters or uncalled bases, had a mean Phred below 15, or lacked an exact match to the constant primer or identifier. High-quality paired reads were merged with COPE v1.2.5. Each unique nucleotide sequence was treated as a clonotype, and MiTCR v1.1 was used to align the clonotypes to the IMGT TRB V, D and J references. Only V-J combinations with frequency above 0.0001 were analysed, covering around 99% of repertoires. For each V-J combination, a TCR clonal expansion and chaos score was defined as F50 clonal expansion divided by the chaos observed in the TCRdist matrix. Welch's t-statistics and random forest were used to reduce the features to about a dozen V-J combinations, which were then used as input to a naive Bayes classifier. The similarity between thyroid and blood repertoires was quantified using the Morisita-Horn index. TCRdb trimmed public reads at Q25 via fastp, called clones via MiXCR and kept in-frame beta chains. Rows merge per CDR3 protein into single entries with the most common DNA and genes. The V and J calls were not made by the authors but by TCRdb's processing. The sample yields approximately 540,000 distinct CDR3 sequences; roughly 40% were counted once. About 4.2% of the sample is in the top ten clones.

Recombination joined TRBV29-1 with TRBJ2-7, with TRBD1 tentatively as D gene (5 bases match). The sequence was obtained from an adult man with Graves' hyperthyroidism. Specimen: peripheral blood or thyroid tissue (not recorded which). The CDR3 in this case is CSLEAGFIYEQYF. The DNA sequence follows: TGCAGTTTAGAGGCAGGGTTTATCTACGAGCAGTACTTC.